Listed below are T cell receptor beta chains from one sample, sequenced in a study of post-analysis software for immune sequencing data. TCRdb reprocessed the PCR reads with MiXCR, giving one entry per CDR3 protein. The repertoire includes about 820,000 distinct CDR3 sequences, approximately 57% of them detected once, and approximately 4.5% sits in the top ten. Sequencing was done on a sample of blood. The origin of the receptors is a girl between 10 and 17 years old with multiple sclerosis. The CDR3 runs from the conserved cysteine through the conserved F or W. The order of the fields is V gene, clone size, J gene, D gene, CDR3 DNA, CDR3 protein. A D gene is named only where the DNA matches it firmly. Some rows mark clone size as missing; the rest say once, few, many or name a class of expanded clone.

TRBV7-9	-	TRBJ2-7	-	TGTGCCAGCAGTCCAAACAGGGACGAGCAGTACTTC	CASSPNRDEQYF
TRBV15	-	TRBJ2-7	-	TGTGCCACCAGCAGAGATTCGGGGGCAGGCTACGAGCAGTACTTC	CATSRDSGAGYEQYF
TRBV12-5	-	TRBJ2-5	-	TGTGCTAGTGGCCAGGGGAGGCGGGAGACCCAGTACTTC	CASGQGRRETQYF
TRBV4-1	-	TRBJ1-3	TRBD1	TGCGCCAGCAGCCAAGAAGACAGGGGAGGCTCTGGAAACACCATATATTTT	CASSQEDRGGSGNTIYF
TRBV12-3/TRBV12-4	-	TRBJ2-1	TRBD1	TGTGCCAGCAGGGACAGGGGAATCTATGAGCAGTTCTTC	CASRDRGIYEQFF
TRBV10-3	-	TRBJ1-5	-	TGTGCCATCAGTGAGGCTACGGGTCGTCGGCCCCAGCATTTT	CAISEATGRRPQHF
TRBV7-9	few	TRBJ2-3	-	TGTGCCAGCAGCCCACCTACGCAGTATTTT	CASSPPTQYF
TRBV6-4	few	TRBJ2-7	-	TGTGCCAGCAGTGGGGAGTACAGTAGCTCCTACGAGCAGTACTTC	CASSGEYSSSYEQYF
TRBV4-1	-	TRBJ2-7	TRBD2	TGCGCCAGCAGCCCGAACGGGAGGGCCTACGAGCAGTACTTC	CASSPNGRAYEQYF
TRBV20-1	-	TRBJ1-4	-	TGCAGTGCTCCCGAGGGGGTAACAACTAATGAAAAACTGTTTTTT	CSAPEGVTTNEKLFF
TRBV12-3/TRBV12-4	-	TRBJ1-2	-	TGTGCCAGCAGGACAGACCTTGTAGGAGGCTACACCTTC	CASRTDLVGGYTF
TRBV5-1	-	TRBJ2-7	TRBD2	TGCGCCAGCAGCATTAACCTAGCGGGGGCACCCTACGAGCAGTACTTC	CASSINLAGAPYEQYF
TRBV5-5	-	TRBJ1-2	-	TGTGCCAGCAGCCCGATAAACAACTATGGCTACACCTTC	CASSPINNYGYTF
TRBV28	few	TRBJ2-7	TRBD1	TGTGCCACCATTTTAAGCCAGGACAGGACGTCCTACGAGCAGTACTTC	CATILSQDRTSYEQYF
TRBV20-1	-	TRBJ2-3	TRBD2	TGCAGTGCTATAGGGACTAGCGGAGGCGGCACAGATACGCAGTATTTT	CSAIGTSGGGTDTQYF
TRBV27	-	TRBJ2-3	-	TGTGCCAGCAGAACACCGACGGATACGCAGTATTTT	CASRTPTDTQYF
TRBV29-1	-	TRBJ2-7	-	TGCAGCGTTGGAGAACACGTCCACCCGACCGAGCAGTACTTC	CSVGEHVHPTEQYF
TRBV12-5	once	TRBJ1-4	-	TGTGCTAGTGGTTTGGTACAGTCCAGGGCCGCATTTGCAACTAATGAAAAACTGTTTTTT	CASGLVQSRAAFATNEKLFF
TRBV4-1	-	TRBJ2-5	TRBD2	TGCGCCAGCAGCCATACGACTAGCCCCAGAGAGACCCAGTACTTC	CASSHTTSPRETQYF
TRBV12-5	-	TRBJ2-7	-	TGTGCTAGTGGTCTACCGGAGTTGGGGCGCTACGAGCAGTACTTC	CASGLPELGRYEQYF
TRBV27	-	TRBJ2-7	TRBD2	TGTGCCAGCAGTCACCAGCGGGAGGGTAGCTACGAGCAGTACTTC	CASSHQREGSYEQYF
TRBV7-2	-	TRBJ2-7	-	TGTGCCAGCAGCCCACGGAAGCTCGAGCAGTACTTC	CASSPRKLEQYF
TRBV29-1	-	TRBJ2-3	-	TGCAGCGCCCCGTCCTGGGCGAGGACAGATACGCAGTATTTT	CSAPSWARTDTQYF
TRBV5-6	-	TRBJ1-2	TRBD1	TGTGCCAGCAGCTCGGACAGGGTAAATTATGGCTACACCTTC	CASSSDRVNYGYTF
TRBV6-5	-	TRBJ1-2	-	TGTGCCACCAGAGGGCAGGTCGGGAACTATGGCTACACCTTC	CATRGQVGNYGYTF
TRBV20-1	-	TRBJ2-1	-	TGCAGTGCCCCGGGGCGTCTGAGAGGGGGCTCCTACAATGAGCAGTTCTTC	CSAPGRLRGGSYNEQFF
TRBV12-5	-	TRBJ2-4	-	TGTGCTAGTGGGCCTGACCGAGACATCCCTTTAGAGCAGTACTTC	CASGPDRDIPLEQYF
TRBV20-1	-	TRBJ2-1	-	TGCAGTGCTAAGTTGGTTCAGGGGTCCCACAATGAGCAGTTCTTC	CSAKLVQGSHNEQFF
TRBV7-9	-	TRBJ2-3	-	TGTGCCAGCACTCGCCCACCTTTCACAGATACGCAGTATTTT	CASTRPPFTDTQYF
TRBV7-8	once	TRBJ2-5	-	TGTGCCAGCACCGATATCCGGGGGAATGAGCAGTACTTC	CASTDIRGNEQYF
TRBV5-1	-	TRBJ2-1	TRBD2	TGCGCCAGCAGCAACCGACTAGCGCAAAATGGGAATGAGCAGTTCTTC	CASSNRLAQNGNEQFF
TRBV12-3/TRBV12-4	-	TRBJ1-1	-	TGTGCCACCCTCCAAGTGACTGAAGCTTTCTTT	CATLQVTEAFF
TRBV12-3/TRBV12-4	once	TRBJ2-7	TRBD1	TGTGCCAGCAGGCGGGGACAGGGAGGGACCTACGAGCAGTACTTC	CASRRGQGGTYEQYF
TRBV20-1	-	TRBJ2-1	TRBD2	TGCAGTTCCCGAGATCATAGCGGGTCGAGCTCCTACAATGAGCAGTTCTTC	CSSRDHSGSSSYNEQFF
TRBV29-1	-	TRBJ2-7	TRBD2	TGCAGCGTTGGCGGTCGAGGACTAGCGGGTGCAAGAGCATCCTACGAGCAGTACTTC	CSVGGRGLAGARASYEQYF
TRBV12-3/TRBV12-4	-	TRBJ2-1	TRBD2	TGTGCCAGCAGCCAACGAGAGGGACTAGTTGGTTACAATGAGCAGTTCTTC	CASSQREGLVGYNEQFF
TRBV20-1	-	TRBJ2-7	TRBD2	TGCAGTGCTAGAGCACTTACTAGCGGGAGCTCCTACGAGCAGTACTTC	CSARALTSGSSYEQYF
TRBV4-2	few	TRBJ2-4	TRBD1	TGTGCCAGCAGCCCGGGACAGGGGGACATTCAGTACTTC	CASSPGQGDIQYF
TRBV30	-	TRBJ2-1	TRBD1	TGTGCCTGGAGAACCGGGACAGGGAGGAATGAGCAGTTCTTC	CAWRTGTGRNEQFF
TRBV7-9	few	TRBJ2-5	TRBD1	TGTGCCAGCAGCGTCGGGACAGATCATACCCAAGAGACCCAGTACTTC	CASSVGTDHTQETQYF
TRBV11-2	-	TRBJ2-1	TRBD1	TGTGCCAGCAGACCTCTAGTACCCGGACAGGGGGCTCGGAACAATGAGCAGTTCTTC	CASRPLVPGQGARNNEQFF
TRBV7-9	-	TRBJ2-5	-	TGTGCCAGCAGCTTAACGACAGGCCAAGAGACCCAGTACTTC	CASSLTTGQETQYF
TRBV29-1	-	TRBJ1-2	-	TGCAGCGTTGTCCCCCCGGGTCGTAACTATGGCTACACCTTC	CSVVPPGRNYGYTF
TRBV27	-	TRBJ1-1	TRBD1	TGTGCCAGCAGTCACACCGGGACAGGGAACACTGAAGCTTTCTTT	CASSHTGTGNTEAFF
TRBV5-1	-	TRBJ2-1	-	TGCGCCAGCAGCCCGTCCGGCGGGGAAGGTGGGTTCTTC	CASSPSGGEGGFF
TRBV10-3	-	TRBJ2-1	TRBD2	TGTGCCACCATGACTAGCGGGAGTTCCCAAGAGACCCAGTTCTTC	CATMTSGSSQETQFF
TRBV20-1	-	TRBJ2-7	TRBD2	TGCAGTGCTAGGGACCAGGCGGGGGTCTTCTACGAGCAGTACTTC	CSARDQAGVFYEQYF
TRBV10-3	-	TRBJ1-6	-	TGTGCCATCAGTGAGGGCCTCGGCGGTTCACCCCTCCACTTT	CAISEGLGGSPLHF
TRBV15	-	TRBJ2-1	-	TGTGCCACCAGCTACCGGGCCAACAATGAGCAGTTCTTC	CATSYRANNEQFF
TRBV28	once	TRBJ1-2	TRBD1	TGTGCCAGCAGACGAACAGGGGAAGGGGGCTACACCTTC	CASRRTGEGGYTF
TRBV5-1	-	TRBJ1-2	-	TGCGCCAGCAGCTCCCCCGGCCCTCTTGGCTACACCTTC	CASSSPGPLGYTF
TRBV5-1	-	TRBJ2-4	-	TGCGCCAGCAGCTTGGCCCCGGTTCCATCGGGCATTCAGTACTTC	CASSLAPVPSGIQYF
TRBV12-3/TRBV12-4	-	TRBJ2-6	-	TGTGCCAGCAGCCATCCGTCCTCTGGGGCCAACGTCCTGACTTTC	CASSHPSSGANVLTF
TRBV20-1	-	TRBJ2-1	-	TGCAGTGCTAGAGACACGCTAGTTTCCAATGAGCAGTTCTTC	CSARDTLVSNEQFF
TRBV6-5	-	TRBJ2-7	-	TGTGCCAGCAGTTACTCGATAACCGTCTCCTACGAGCAGTACTTC	CASSYSITVSYEQYF
TRBV20-1	-	TRBJ2-4	-	TGCAGTGCTAGAGAGGTTACCCGTACCAAAAACATTCAGTACTTC	CSAREVTRTKNIQYF
TRBV3-1	-	TRBJ2-5	-	TGTGCCAGCAGCCCCTTCGCCCGGGAGGAGACCCAGTACTTC	CASSPFAREETQYF
TRBV25-1	-	TRBJ2-1	-	TGTGCCAGCAGTGAACTTGGTAGCGGTATGCAGTTCTTC	CASSELGSGMQFF
TRBV28	-	TRBJ1-2	-	TGTGCCAGCAGCCCCCCTGGCGCCCTAGGGGCTGGCTACACCTTC	CASSPPGALGAGYTF